These T cell receptor beta chains were read from a single sample in a study of radiation and T cells in renal cell carcinoma. The data were produced by immunoSEQ multiplex PCR, yet TCRdb's version contains in-frame clones alone and is incomplete. The data show around 180,000 clones, with approximately 90% seen just once and roughly 10% held by the top ten. Sequenced material: blood, taken from a patient whose treatment included radiotherapy and nephrectomy. The receptors shown here come from a woman in her 50s with renal cell carcinoma. The CDR3 runs from the conserved cysteine through the conserved F or W. D genes are given only for firm matches. Part of the rows lack a size; the others show once, few, many or a class for expanded clones.

d_gene	v_gene	abundance	j_gene	CDR3aa	CDR3nt
.	TRBV6-1	.	TRBJ2-5	CASSVNPGTKTGETQYF	TGTGCCAGCAGTGTAAATCCCGGGACAAAGACGGGGGAGACCCAGTACTTC
TRBD1	TRBV6-6	once	TRBJ2-7	CASSRAGQGAGEQYF	TGTGCCAGCAGTAGAGCGGGACAGGGGGCCGGCGAGCAGTACTTC
TRBD2	TRBV10-1	.	TRBJ2-1	CASSEWTRDREQFF	TGCGCCAGCAGTGAGTGGACTAGGGATCGGGAGCAGTTCTTC
.	TRBV30	.	TRBJ2-3	CAWSVERRFSTDTQYF	TGTGCCTGGAGTGTCGAGCGGCGGTTTAGCACAGATACGCAGTATTTT
TRBD1	TRBV6-1	.	TRBJ1-2	CASSEAGTAYYGYTF	TGTGCCAGCAGTGAAGCTGGGACAGCGTACTATGGCTACACCTTC
TRBD2	TRBV10-3	once	TRBJ2-3	CAIRVAGGITDTQYF	TGTGCCATCAGAGTAGCGGGGGGGATTACAGATACGCAGTATTTT
.	TRBV19	.	TRBJ1-1	CASSQTVNTEAFF	TGTGCCAGTAGTCAAACAGTGAACACTGAAGCTTTCTTT
.	TRBV5-4	.	TRBJ2-2	CASSFQGITGELFF	TGTGCCAGCAGCTTCCAGGGGATCACCGGGGAGCTGTTTTTT
.	TRBV5-1	.	TRBJ1-2	CASSPGQPRTYGYTF	TGCGCCAGCAGCCCCGGACAGCCAAGGACTTATGGCTACACCTTC
.	TRBV19	.	TRBJ1-2	CASSMGQGNDYGYTF	TGTGCCAGCTCAATGGGCCAGGGGAACGACTATGGCTACACCTTC
TRBD1	TRBV5-4	.	TRBJ2-3	CASGRDSGTDTQYF	TGTGCCAGCGGCCGGGACAGTGGCACAGATACGCAGTATTTT
.	TRBV7-2	.	TRBJ1-6	CASSLQGTRYSPLHF	TGTGCCAGCAGCCTCCAGGGAACTCGTTACTCACCCCTCCACTTT
.	TRBV20-1	.	TRBJ2-1	CSAYRENEQFF	TGCAGTGCTTACAGGGAAAATGAGCAGTTCTTC
.	TRBV4-1	.	TRBJ2-5	CASREASQETQYF	TGCGCCAGCAGAGAGGCTAGCCAAGAGACCCAGTACTTC
TRBD2	TRBV5-1	.	TRBJ2-5	CASSQTSVQETQYF	TGCGCCAGCAGCCAGACTAGCGTGCAAGAGACCCAGTACTTC
TRBD1	TRBV5-4	many	TRBJ1-4	CASSLDRGDEKLFF	TGTGCCAGCAGCCTGGACAGGGGAGATGAAAAACTGTTTTTT
.	TRBV6-6	.	TRBJ1-2	CASSYGGAYGYTF	TGTGCCAGCAGTTACGGGGGAGCCTATGGCTACACCTTC
TRBD1	TRBV4-2	.	TRBJ1-6	CASSQGQGTIGSPLHF	TGTGCCAGCAGCCAAGGACAGGGGACTATCGGTTCACCCCTCCACTTT
.	TRBV15	.	TRBJ2-1	CATSRDYGANEQFF	TGTGCCACCAGCAGAGATTATGGAGCTAATGAGCAGTTCTTC
TRBD1	TRBV7-8	.	TRBJ1-2	CASSLPGGGGYTF	TGTGCCAGCAGCTTACCAGGGGGAGGCGGCTACACCTTC
.	TRBV4-2	few	TRBJ2-5	CASSPRGASGPETQYF	TGTGCCAGCAGCCCTCGAGGCGCAAGCGGGCCTGAGACCCAGTACTTC
.	TRBV30	.	TRBJ1-5	CAWSAQIPGNQPQHF	TGTGCCTGGAGTGCACAAATTCCCGGGAATCAGCCCCAGCATTTT
TRBD1	TRBV10-2	.	TRBJ1-2	CASSGTGNYGYTF	TGCGCCAGCAGTGGGACAGGAAACTATGGCTACACCTTC
.	TRBV7-6	.	TRBJ2-3	CASSFSRSPSVGDTQYF	TGTGCCAGCAGCTTTTCCCGCTCTCCGTCGGTGGGGGATACGCAGTATTTT
TRBD1	TRBV2	.	TRBJ2-3	CASSIDRGLNTDTQYF	TGTGCCAGCAGCATCGACAGGGGCCTAAACACAGATACGCAGTATTTT
.	TRBV4-2	.	TRBJ2-1	CASSGNNEQFF	TGTGCCAGCAGTGGAAACAATGAGCAGTTCTTC